The rows below give T cell receptor beta chains drawn from one sample of a study of monozygotic twins with inflammatory bowel disease. TCRdb reprocessed the 5' RACE reads and keeps a single row for each CDR3 protein, giving no DNA. The sample holds about 420,000 distinct CDR3 sequences. What was sequenced was blood. These receptors all stem from a human donor with ulcerative colitis or Crohn's disease, or a healthy co-twin of an affected twin (not recorded which). Both conserved end residues are part of each CDR3. The order of the fields is J gene, CDR3 length, V gene, CDR3 protein.

TRBJ2-3 | 15 | TRBV7-2 | CASSLGTRHTDTQYF
TRBJ2-5 | 16 | TRBV5-1 | CASSPGWTSVQETQYF
TRBJ1-1 | 14 | TRBV9 | CASSVDGGNTEAFF
TRBJ2-3 | 16 | TRBV6-5 | CASSYGDRGGTDTQYF
TRBJ1-1 | 13 | TRBV29-1 | CSVEQSINTEAFF
TRBJ2-2 | 14 | TRBV2 | CASSDVRGSGELFF
TRBJ2-7 | 12 | TRBV5-1 | CASSYEFYEQYF
TRBJ2-7 | 15 | TRBV7-2 | CASSHRQVSSYEQYF
TRBJ2-3 | 16 | TRBV7-2 | CASSSPPGTGVDTQYF
TRBJ2-1 | 14 | TRBV3-1 | CASSQDRRAGEQFF
TRBJ2-3 | 14 | TRBV18 | CASSLAWGPDTQYF
TRBJ2-2 | 15 | TRBV7-2 | CASSPATGNTGELFF
TRBJ1-5 | 13 | TRBV10-3 | CAIQETTNQPQHF
TRBJ1-1 | 14 | TRBV7-2 | CASSQIGGGTEAFF
TRBJ2-7 | 17 | TRBV5-1 | CASSEKPLGGGSYEQYF
TRBJ1-1 | 16 | TRBV2 | CASSGRQGRVRTEAFF
TRBJ2-6 | 16 | TRBV4-3 | CASSHIQGAGANVLTF
TRBJ1-6 | 15 | TRBV7-6 | CASSLNPGAGSPLHF
TRBJ2-1 | 14 | TRBV6-6 | CASSPDRVINEQFF
TRBJ2-7 | 15 | TRBV9 | CASSVGAVTLEEQYF